These 30 T cell receptor beta chains were all obtained from the same sample, sequenced in a study of T-cell memory formation after mild COVID-19. Each CDR3 protein is one row after TCRdb ran MiXCR on the 5' RACE reads. Among 350,000 or so distinct CDR3 sequences, approximately 13% were seen once, and the ten largest hold around a fifth. Material for sequencing was PBMCs or a T cell subset sorted from them (not recorded which). The source is a young man who had mild COVID-19 (a few samples of this study predate the infection). Cell type and time point are not known.

This clonotype was seen more than once but under ten times. The genes are TRBV7-3 and TRBJ2-7, with D hard to call. The CDR3 has 13 amino acids. Germline V gene lookup returns CDR1 SGHTA and CDR2 FQGTGA. V lost 5 bases and J lost 5, with 13 bases in between. In DNA form, the CDR3 reads TGTGCCAGCAGCCCTATGTCCACTGACGAGCAGTACTTC. Protein: CASSPMSTDEQYF.

This clonotype has ten or more counts. The rearrangement links TRBV5-1 to TRBJ2-2; no clear D. The germline CDR1 and CDR2 sequences are SGHRS and YFSETQ. This CDR3 spans 14 amino acids. V shed 4 bases and J shed 2 bases, with 9 bases lying between them. The CDR3 reads CASSPDQNTGELFF. CDR3 nucleotide sequence: TGCGCCAGCAGCCCGGACCAAAACACCGGGGAGCTGTTTTTT.

The V gene is TRBV11-2, the J gene TRBJ1-1; D possibly corresponds to TRBD1 (5 bases). Trimming removed 1 base at V and 5 bases at J, with 14 bases between. The CDR3 is 15 amino acids. Looked up from germline, CDR1 is SGHAT and CDR2 is FQNNGV. CDR3 nucleotide sequence: TGTGCCAGCAGCTTAGGGGGCAGGGCGGGGACTGAAGCTTTCTTT. The encoded protein is CASSLGGRAGTEAFF.

This clonotype has a count of ten or more. The rearrangement links TRBV30 to TRBJ2-5; D unclear. The germline gives CDR1 GTSNPN, CDR2 SVGIG (reference sequence). The V end was cut by 7 bases, the J end by 5 bases, with 17 bases between. The CDR3 has 13 residues. The CDR3 region has the DNA TGTGCCTCCGCTTTCGATAGCCTGGAGACCCAGTACTTC. It is translated as CASAFDSLETQYF.

This clonotype turned up a few times. This rearrangement joins TRBV20-1 to TRBJ1-5; tentative D call: TRBD1 (5 bases). Deletions cut 0 bases from V and 3 bases from J, with 15 bases between. CDR3 length: 16 residues. The germline V gene encodes CDR1 DFQATT and CDR2 SNEGSKA (reference sequence). This CDR3 reads CSARDWTEGDNQPQHF. The CDR3 DNA follows: TGCAGTGCTAGAGATTGGACGGAAGGGGACAATCAGCCCCAGCATTTT.

This clonotype was counted between two and nine times. This chain connects TRBV4-3 to TRBJ2-1, with TRBD1 matching 8 bases. CDR1 LGHNA and CDR2 YSLEER come from the germline V gene. The CDR3 contains 16 residues. With 1 base clipped from V and 8 bases from J, the junction kept 10 bases outside the gene matches. The CDR3 loop reads CASSQAWTGKTDEQFF. The CDR3 DNA reads TGCGCCAGCAGCCAAGCCTGGACAGGGAAAACAGATGAGCAGTTCTTC.

The genes are TRBV7-2 and TRBJ1-1; TRBD1 matches at 9 bases. This CDR3 is 13 amino acids long. The V gene's germline CDR1 is SGHTA and CDR2 FQGNSA. V lost 5 bases, J lost 6 bases, and 4 bases stayed unmatched. The CDR3 loop is CASSGTGYSEAFF. CDR3 nucleotides: TGTGCCAGCAGCGGGACAGGGTATTCTGAAGCTTTCTTT.

This clonotype was found a few times. The chain links TRBV21-1 to TRBJ2-5; the table's D call, TRBD1, has no DNA check behind it. TRBV21-1 is assigned pseudogene status. The length of the CDR3 is 16 residues. The CDR3 nucleotides read TGTGCCAGCAGCAAATGGAGGACAGGGGGCCAAGAGACCCAGTACTTC. Protein product: CASSKWRTGGQETQYF.

This clonotype was counted between two and nine times. The CDR3 here is CASSGGGLNYGYTF. In DNA, the CDR3 is TGCGCCAGCAGCGGAGGGGGACTTAACTATGGCTACACCTTC. The chain joins TRBV5-1 to TRBJ1-2; D is possibly TRBD1 (6 bases). CDR1 and CDR2 (germline): SGHRS, YFSETQ. Trimming cost V 4 bases and J 1 base, with 11 bases left between them. This CDR3 region has 14 residues.

The chain joins TRBV5-1 to TRBJ2-7, with D possibly matching TRBD1 (6 bases). This CDR3 is 14 amino acids long. V lost 4 bases, J lost 0 bases, and 11 bases lay in between. Germline V CDR1 and CDR2: SGHRS, YFSETQ. The CDR3 DNA sequence: TGCGCCAGCAGCCAGACAGGCGGCTCCTACGAGCAGTACGTC. Amino acid sequence: CASSQTGGSYEQYV.

The gene calls are TRBV7-9 and TRBJ2-1; D is uncertain. The CDR3 totals 14 residues. Germline-derived CDR1 and CDR2 are SEHNR and FQNEAQ (reference sequence). Trimming shortened V by 1 base and J by 10 bases, and 14 bases separated the two germline ends. The CDR3 bases are TGTGCCAGCAGCTTAGAGGGCGATTCACGGGAGCAGTTCTTC. Its protein product is CASSLEGDSREQFF. The whole variable domain, filled in from reference TRBV7-9 and TRBJ2-1, reads DTGVSQNPRHKITKRGQNVTFRCDPISEHNRLYWYRQTLGQGPEFLTYFQNEAQLEKSRLLSDRFSAERPKGSFSTLEIQRTEQGDSAMYLCASSLEGDSREQFFGPGTRLTVL.

This clonotype was seen only a few times. The chain links TRBV7-2 to TRBJ1-5; 7 positions agree with TRBD1. Losses at the gene ends were 6 bases for V and 9 bases for J; bases not matched to a gene: 14. Germline V gene lookup returns CDR1 SGHTA and CDR2 FQGNSA. The CDR3 is 15 residues long. The CDR3 DNA follows: TGTGCCAGCAGTTTCGCCATACAGGGGTTTGGGCCCCAGCATTTT. This sequence encodes CASSFAIQGFGPQHF.

The chain has TRBV3-1 and TRBJ2-7, with 7 positions matching TRBD1. The germline CDR1 and CDR2 sequences are LGHDT and YNNKEL (reference sequence). This CDR3 has 14 residues. J lost 3 bases, V lost 4 bases, and 6 bases had no gene match. The CDR3 here is CASSPPRDSYEQYF. CDR3 sequence (DNA): TGTGCCAGCAGCCCCCCCCGGGACAGCTACGAGCAGTACTTC.

The CDR3 nucleotides read TGTGCCAGCAGCCAAGGTCAGGTTCAGCCCCAGCATTTT. It codes for CASSQGQVQPQHF. J is TRBJ1-5 and V is TRBV3-1; D is uncertain. Trimming left V 1 base short and J 6 bases short, with 7 bases between. The CDR3 consists of 13 residues. Germline CDR1 and CDR2: LGHDT and YNNKEL (reference sequence).

This chain uses TRBV25-1 with TRBJ2-1; possible D gene TRBD2, 7 bases. The CDR3 is 15 amino acids. Germline assignment: CDR1 MGHDK and CDR2 SYGVNS. Trimming left V 4 bases short and J 4 bases short, with 14 bases between. The CDR3 DNA follows: TGTGCCAGCAGTGGAGGGGGGGCGAAGTACAATGAGCAGTTCTTC. This codes for CASSGGGAKYNEQFF. The full variable domain, rest sourced from reference TRBV25-1 and TRBJ2-1, is EADIYQTPRYLVIGTGKKITLECSQTMGHDKMYWYQQDPGMELHLIHYSYGVNSTEKGDLSSESTVSRIRTEHFPLTLESARPSHTSQYLCASSGGGAKYNEQFFGPGTRLTVL.

This chain joins TRBV20-1 and TRBJ2-7, with TRBD2 as a possible D gene (5 bases). This CDR3 contains 12 residues. Per the germline V gene, CDR1 is DFQATT and CDR2 is SNEGSKA (reference sequence). V was pared by 6 bases and J by 4 bases, with 13 bases between. CDR3 DNA sequence: TGCAGTGCCGAGGGTTCCGGGTACGAGCAGTACGTC. It yields the protein CSAEGSGYEQYV.

In its sample, this clonotype was seen once. The gene calls are TRBV9 and TRBJ2-1; D call uncertain. Trimming left V 0 bases short and J 7 bases short, with 14 bases between. Germline CDR1 and CDR2: SGDLS and YYNGEE. CDR3 length: 15 amino acids. CDR3 in amino acids: CASSVDEGSVNEQFF. The CDR3 DNA follows: TGTGCCAGCAGCGTAGATGAAGGGTCGGTGAATGAGCAGTTCTTC. Filled out from reference TRBV9 and TRBJ2-1, the complete variable domain reads DSGVTQTPKHLITATGQRVTLRCSPRSGDLSVYWYQQSLDQGLQFLIQYYNGEERAKGNILERFSAQQFPDLHSELNLSSLELGDSALYFCASSVDEGSVNEQFFGPGTRLTVL.

The rearrangement links TRBV6-6 to TRBJ2-7; TRBD1 might be the D (6 bases). This CDR3 contains 15 residues. Between the trimmed V and J ends, which lost 0 bases and 2 bases, there was a span of 11 bases. Per germline, CDR1 MNHNY and CDR2 SVGAGI (reference sequence). CDR3 loop: CASSYSRTAAYEQYF. CDR3 sequence (DNA): TGTGCCAGCAGTTACTCGAGGACAGCGGCCTACGAGCAGTACTTC.

This clonotype was picked up a small number of times. The chain is built from TRBV5-1 and TRBJ2-7; perhaps D is TRBD1 or TRBD2 (6 bases each). Per the germline V gene, CDR1 is SGHRS and CDR2 is YFSETQ. Trimming pared 4 bases from V and 2 bases from J, leaving 13 bases between. The CDR3 spans 14 residues. CDR3 loop: CASSGGQAAYEQYF. The CDR3 nucleotides are TGCGCCAGCAGCGGGGGGCAGGCCGCCTACGAGCAGTACTTC.

This clonotype has only a few counts. The chain joins TRBV23-1 to TRBJ2-3; D unresolved. TRBV23-1 is an open reading frame whose function is uncertain. V gave up 8 bases and J gave up 5 bases, with 11 bases separating them. CDR3 length: 12 amino acids. This CDR3 is CASVPTGDTQYF. For the CDR3, the DNA is TGCGCCAGCGTACCGACTGGAGATACGCAGTATTTT.

This clonotype was counted between two and nine times. The chain is built from TRBV12-3 or TRBV12-4 and TRBJ1-3; D may be TRBD1 (6 bases). This CDR3 region has 15 residues. V was pared by 2 bases and J by 4 bases, with 12 bases between. CDR3 sequence: CASSLTGAPGNTIYF. The DNA for the CDR3 is TGTGCCAGCAGTTTAACGGGGGCCCCGGGAAACACCATATATTTT.

The rearrangement links TRBV4-3 to TRBJ1-4; D is possibly TRBD1 (5 bases). CDR3 length equals 15 residues. Between the trimmed V and J ends, which lost 3 bases and 9 bases, there was a span of 17 bases. Germline V CDR1 and CDR2: LGHNA, YSLEER. In DNA, the CDR3 is TGCGCCAGCAGCCATTCCGGGGGAGAGGGAAAAAAACTGTTTTTT. Translating it yields CASSHSGGEGKKLFF.

In its sample, this clonotype was seen a few times. The chain recombines TRBV7-9 with TRBJ1-5; D not certain. The CDR3 has 13 amino acids. V was pared by 2 bases and J by 5 bases, with 7 bases between. Germline CDR1 SEHNR, CDR2 FQNEAQ (reference sequence). CDR3 loop: CASSLQEDQPQHF. In DNA, the CDR3 is TGTGCCAGCAGCTTACAGGAGGATCAGCCCCAGCATTTT.

The CDR3 region is CASSQREGAYGYTF. The CDR3 DNA sequence: TGCGCCAGCAGCCAAAGAGAGGGTGCATATGGCTACACCTTC. The V gene is TRBV4-1, the J gene TRBJ1-2; no clear D. Trimming pared 2 bases from V and 5 bases from J, leaving 12 bases between. Looked up from germline, CDR1 is MGHRA and CDR2 is YSYEKL. There are 14 residues in the CDR3.

This clonotype was picked up a small number of times. This rearrangement joins TRBV4-3 to TRBJ1-1, with a tentative D call TRBD1 (5 bases). From germline, CDR1 is LGHNA and CDR2 YSLEER. Trimming stripped 6 bases from V and 0 bases from J, with 17 bases between. CDR3 length: 16 amino acids. The CDR3, as DNA: TGCGCCAGCAGTCGAAGGGACGGACTCATGAACACTGAAGCTTTCTTT. Its translation: CASSRRDGLMNTEAFF.

Notes on this clonotype: The junction departs from the called germline gene at one end, perhaps through a read error. The chain uses TRBV7-9 and TRBJ1-5, with TRBD1 as a possible D gene (5 bases). The CDR3 extends over 15 amino acids. Germline CDR1 reads SEHNR; CDR2 reads FQNEAQ (reference sequence). This CDR3 reads CSSSAIGAGTQPQHF. The CDR3 DNA sequence: TGTTCCAGCAGCGCCATTGGGGCAGGAACGCAGCCCCAGCATTTT.

This chain connects TRBV11-2 to TRBJ2-5; TRBD2 agrees at 8 bases. CDR1 and CDR2 from the germline V gene are SGHAT and FQNNGV. The junction had 6 bases not matched to a gene; V was cut back by 1 base and J by 2 bases. The CDR3 spans 16 residues. CDR3 sequence (DNA): TGTGCCAGCAGCTTAGGCCGGGGGGGTCTACAAGAGACCCAGTACTTC. Translated, it gives CASSLGRGGLQETQYF.

This clonotype was seen only a few times. The rearrangement joins TRBV11-2 to TRBJ2-7; 8 nucleotides line up with TRBD1. The CDR3 is made up of 15 amino acids. The V segment lost 6 bases and the J segment 4 bases; nucleotides outside the gene matches: 11. Germline V gene sequence: CDR1 SGHAT, CDR2 FQNNGV. CDR3 DNA: TGTGCCAGCAGGGACGCGAGGACAGGGAATTACGAGCAGTACTTC. Translation: CASRDARTGNYEQYF.

This clonotype was counted a few times. This sequence joins TRBV7-9 and TRBJ2-5; TRBD2 might be the D (5 bases). The CDR3 loop spans 18 amino acids. Trimming took 5 bases from V and 2 from J, leaving 24 bases between them. CDR1 is SEHNR and CDR2 is FQNEAQ in the germline V gene (reference sequence). CDR3 sequence (DNA): TGTGCCAGCAGCCCTAGCCCCTCGTTGCCGGTTTTTCAAGAGACCCAGTACTTC. This gives the protein CASSPSPSLPVFQETQYF.

This sequence joins TRBV5-4 and TRBJ2-3; TRBD2 matches at 9 bases. After removal of 4 bases from V and 5 bases from J, the junction contained 11 bases not matched to a gene. The CDR3 has 16 residues. In germline, CDR1 is SGHNT, CDR2 YYREEE (reference sequence). Here the CDR3 DNA reads TGTGCCAGCAGCGAGATTAGCGGGGGTGCCCAAGATACGCAGTATTTT. It is translated as CASSEISGGAQDTQYF.